This T cell receptor beta chain was obtained from a study of breast tumors, draining lymph nodes, adjacent tissues. Regarding the study as a whole: Compared with lymph nodes, tumors were less diverse; compared with nontumor tissue, more.

Remarks on this clonotype: The antigen is not known.

Each CDR3 protein gets one entry after TCRdb re-called the multiplex PCR reads with MiXCR. The sample has tens of thousands of distinct CDR3 sequences, about 38% seen once. V shed 5 bases and J shed 14 bases, with 19 bases lying between them. Germline loops: CDR1 MNHEY, CDR2 SVGAGI. This CDR3 is built from 14 residues. This receptor was taken from a female donor with breast cancer. Some clones in this sample may be carry-over from other donors' samples. The V and J genes are TRBV6-5 and TRBJ1-6; weak D call: TRBD1 (6 bases). Sequenced sample: breast tumor tissue. The CDR3 protein is CASSHSPDRTALHF. CDR3 DNA: TGTGCCAGCAGTCACAGCCCTGACAGGACGGCCCTCCACTTT.